The 15 T cell receptor beta chains below come from one sample, sequenced in a study of blood T cell repertoires in COVID-19. Profiling relied on immunoSEQ multiplex PCR, and the TCRdb table lists in-frame clones only, not all of them. The data hold 300,000 to 350,000 clones, with about 88% observed a single time. Sequencing was performed on PBMCs or T cells enriched from blood (not recorded which). The receptor set was obtained from a woman aged 30 to 39 who had been exposed to COVID-19.

This clone was counted many times. The chain couples TRBV2 to TRBJ2-7; TRBD2 agrees at 8 bases. Losses at the gene ends were 4 bases for V and 5 bases for J; bases not matched to a gene: 4. Per germline, CDR1 SNHLY and CDR2 FYNNEI. There are 13 residues in the CDR3. The CDR3 sequence is CASSALGLDEQYF. Written as DNA, the CDR3 is TGTGCCAGCAGTGCCCTGGGACTAGACGAGCAGTACTTC.

The chain links TRBV27 to TRBJ2-1, with D maybe TRBD1 (5 bases). This CDR3 spans 14 amino acids. The germline V gene has CDR1 MNHEY and CDR2 SMNVEV (reference sequence). Trimming removed 6 bases at V and 6 bases at J, with 15 bases between. The CDR3 coding sequence is TGTGCCAGCAGCTCGAACCAGGGCGTCAATGAGCAGTTCTTC. Its translation is CASSSNQGVNEQFF.

The chain couples TRBV20-1 to TRBJ1-1; 7 bases are a match to TRBD1. CDR1 is DFQATT, CDR2 SNEGSKA, per germline (reference sequence). The CDR3 covers 11 residues. J was trimmed by 11 bases and V by 3 bases; bases with no gene match: 6. CDR3 amino acids: CSARGQPGAFF. In nucleotides, the CDR3 is TGCAGTGCTAGGGGACAGCCTGGGGCTTTCTTT.

The V gene is TRBV5-1, the J gene TRBJ1-2; TRBD1 is a possible D gene (6 bases). The CDR3 totals 14 residues. V shed 5 bases and J shed 3 bases, with 14 bases lying between them. Germline V gene lookup returns CDR1 SGHRS and CDR2 YFSETQ. The CDR3 DNA sequence: TGCGCCAGCAGTTTCTTACAGGGAGACTATGGCTACACCTTC. Residues: CASSFLQGDYGYTF.

This chain joins TRBV3-1 (or the pseudogene TRBV3-2) and TRBJ2-3, with 9 nucleotides matching TRBD1. With V trimmed by 4 bases and J by 5 bases, 7 bases remained unmatched. The CDR3 is 15 amino acids. Germline V gene data show CDR1 as LGHDT and CDR2 as YNNKEL (reference sequence). The CDR3 sequence is CASSPRGTGLDTQYF. CDR3 in DNA: TGTGCCAGCAGCCCCAGGGGGACAGGGCTAGATACGCAGTATTTT.

The chain has TRBV6-2 or TRBV6-3 and TRBJ1-3; D remains ambiguous. Germline V CDR1 and CDR2: MNHEY, SVGEGT. This CDR3 has 14 amino acids. V shed 2 bases and J shed 0 bases, with 5 bases lying between them. The CDR3 sequence: CASSYRDSGNTIYF. In DNA, the CDR3 is TGTGCCAGCAGTTACCGGGACTCTGGAAACACCATATATTTT.

V is TRBV18 and J is TRBJ2-7; maybe TRBD2 (5 bases). Trimming stripped 3 bases from V and 5 bases from J, with 8 bases between. This CDR3 region has 12 residues. Germline loops: CDR1 KGHSH, CDR2 LQKENI. CDR3 bases: TGTGCCAGCTCACCGCCGACTAACGAGCAGTACTTC. This gives the protein CASSPPTNEQYF. Looking up the rest from reference TRBV18 and TRBJ2-7 gives the full variable domain: NAGVMQNPRHLVRRRGQEARLRCSPMKGHSHVYWYRQLPEEGLKFMVYLQKENIIDESGMPKERFSAEFPKEGPSILRIQQVVRGDSAAYFCASSPPTNEQYFGPGTRLTVT.

The CDR3 spells CASSDSGIRTDTQYF. For the CDR3, the DNA is TGCGCCAGCAGTGACAGCGGGATCCGCACAGATACGCAGTATTTT. The V call is TRBV10-1, the J call TRBJ2-3, with 7 bases lining up with TRBD2. The V and J ends lost 3 bases and 1 base, in that order; junction bases with no gene match: 4. The CDR3 runs to 15 residues. From germline, CDR1 is WNHNN and CDR2 SYGVQD (reference sequence).

The V call is TRBV9, the J call TRBJ2-3; the D gene is possibly TRBD2 (5 bases). V shed 4 bases and J shed 1 base, with 16 bases lying between them. This CDR3 comprises 16 residues. Germline-derived CDR1 and CDR2 are SGDLS and YYNGEE. The CDR3 DNA reads as TGTGCCAGCAGCAACGCCTTGGGGAGCGGCACAGATACGCAGTATTTT. Translated, it gives CASSNALGSGTDTQYF.

This rearrangement joins TRBV6-6 to TRBJ1-1; 8 bases agree with TRBD1. The ends lost 7 bases at V and 5 bases at J; junction bases unmatched: 9. The CDR3 sequence is 14 residues long. CDR1 is MNHNY and CDR2 is SVGAGI in the germline V gene (reference sequence). The CDR3 DNA reads TGTGCCAGCACCGCCCCGACAGGGGTAACTGAAGCTTTCTTT. This translates into CASTAPTGVTEAFF.

This clone was recorded only once. The V call is TRBV9, the J call TRBJ2-3; 8 positions agree with TRBD1. Germline V gene lookup returns CDR1 SGDLS and CDR2 YYNGEE. Trimming removed 3 bases from V and 0 bases from J; junction bases left unmatched: 3. The CDR3 runs 15 residues. The CDR3 protein is CASSEYRGSTDTQYF. As DNA, the CDR3 is TGTGCCAGCAGCGAATACAGGGGGAGCACAGATACGCAGTATTTT. Variable domain in full (rest from reference TRBV9 and TRBJ2-3): DSGVTQTPKHLITATGQRVTLRCSPRSGDLSVYWYQQSLDQGLQFLIQYYNGEERAKGNILERFSAQQFPDLHSELNLSSLELGDSALYFCASSEYRGSTDTQYFGPGTRLTVL.

The chain combines TRBV15 with TRBJ2-7; perhaps TRBD2 as D (5 bases). The CDR3 is 15 amino acids. CDR1 and CDR2 from the germline V gene are LNHNV and YYDKDF (reference sequence). The ends were cut back, 2 bases at V and 2 bases at J, with 13 bases in the middle. CDR3 bases: TGTGCCACCAGCAGACAACACCTAGCACCCTACGAGCAGTACTTC. As protein: CATSRQHLAPYEQYF.

This clone came up once. This chain links TRBV11-2 with TRBJ2-5, with no clear D. V lost 4 bases and J lost 3, with 3 bases in between. Germline V CDR1 and CDR2: SGHAT, FQNNGV. The CDR3 covers 11 residues. CDR3 amino acids: CASSSEETQYF. As DNA, the CDR3 is TGTGCCAGCAGCTCTGAAGAGACCCAGTACTTC.

This chain links TRBV9 with TRBJ2-1; tentative D call: TRBD2 (6 bases). Deletions cut 0 bases from V and 7 bases from J, with 14 bases between. Germline CDR1 reads SGDLS; CDR2 reads YYNGEE. CDR3 length: 15 residues. DNA of the CDR3: TGTGCCAGCAGCGTAGGCGGGATGGGTATGAATGAGCAGTTCTTC. It yields the protein CASSVGGMGMNEQFF.

In nucleotides, the CDR3 is TGTGCCAGCTCACAACGACAGGGGGCTAATGAGCAGTTCTTC. It encodes CASSQRQGANEQFF. The chain employs TRBV18 and TRBJ2-1; 10 positions match TRBD1. There are 14 residues in the CDR3. J gave up 7 bases and V 4 bases, and 4 bases lay outside the gene matches. The V gene's germline CDR1 is KGHSH and CDR2 LQKENI.